The rows below give T cell receptor beta chains drawn from one sample of a study of blood T cell repertoires in COVID-19. Produced via immunoSEQ multiplex PCR; TCRdb's table is partial and in-frame only. The sample holds 150,000 to 200,000 clones, roughly 90% seen once. The material sequenced was PBMCs or T cells enriched from blood (not recorded which). These receptors were taken from a human donor with acute COVID-19. The donor label of this sample is uncertain. CDR3s include the opening cysteine and the closing phenylalanine or tryptophan. A D gene is named only where the DNA matches it firmly. A clone size is listed for some rows: how often the clone was seen (once, few, many), or a class if it is expanded.

-,TRBV12-3/TRBV12-4,TRBJ1-1,-,CASSFGGDTEAFF,TGTGCCAGCAGTTTCGGGGGGGACACTGAAGCTTTCTTT
-,TRBV4-2,TRBJ1-4,-,CASSQDLRQANEKLFF,TGTGCCAGCAGCCAAGATCTTCGACAGGCAAATGAAAAACTGTTTTTT
TRBD1,TRBV7-2,TRBJ2-1,-,CASSAGQGTFDEQFF,TGTGCCAGCAGCGCCGGACAGGGTACCTTCGATGAGCAGTTCTTC
TRBD1,TRBV9,TRBJ2-2,-,CASSRTGNTGELFF,TGTGCCAGCAGCCGGACAGGGAACACCGGGGAGCTGTTTTTT
-,TRBV5-1,TRBJ1-4,-,CASSLARNEKLFF,TGCGCCAGCAGCTTAGCGAGGAATGAAAAACTGTTTTTT
TRBD1,TRBV4-1,TRBJ1-1,-,CASSQIGQARNTEAFF,TGCGCCAGCAGCCAAATTGGACAGGCGAGGAACACTGAAGCTTTCTTT
-,TRBV7-2,TRBJ2-3,-,CASSVPTGYTDTQYF,TGTGCCAGCAGCGTGCCTACGGGATACACAGATACGCAGTATTTT
TRBD2,TRBV7-3,TRBJ2-3,-,CASSLTGPRLAGGQRADTQYF,TGTGCCAGCAGCTTAACGGGCCCTCGGCTAGCGGGGGGGCAACGCGCAGATACGCAGTATTTT
-,TRBV6-5,TRBJ1-1,few,CASSTPGSEAFF,TGTGCCAGCAGCACCCCGGGGTCTGAAGCTTTCTTT
-,TRBV14,TRBJ1-2,-,CASSLGPGDGYTF,TGTGCCAGCAGCCTTGGACCGGGGGATGGCTACACCTTC
TRBD1,TRBV7-8,TRBJ2-1,-,CASSSRTGSYNEQFF,TGTGCCAGCAGCTCCAGGACAGGGAGTTACAATGAGCAGTTCTTC
-,TRBV29-1,TRBJ1-2,-,CSVQGGPNYGYTF,TGCAGCGTCCAGGGCGGCCCTAACTATGGCTACACCTTC
-,TRBV18,TRBJ2-3,once,CASSPSAADTQYF,TGTGCCAGCTCACCTTCCGCGGCAGATACGCAGTATTTT
TRBD1,TRBV10-3,TRBJ2-7,few,CAISESGGASYEQYF,TGTGCCATCAGTGAGTCAGGGGGCGCCTCCTACGAGCAGTACTTC
-,TRBV13,TRBJ2-3,-,CASSRRPADTQYF,TGTGCCAGCAGTAGGAGGCCCGCAGATACGCAGTATTTT
TRBD2,TRBV5-1,TRBJ2-3,-,CASSTGLAGGPDTQYF,TGCGCCAGCAGCACGGGACTAGCGGGGGGGCCAGATACGCAGTATTTT
TRBD1,TRBV7-9,TRBJ1-5,few,CASSSDRVNQPQHF,TGTGCCAGCAGCTCCGACAGGGTTAATCAGCCCCAGCATTTT
TRBD2,TRBV10-3,TRBJ2-4,once,CAISEGRVAGPKNIQYF,TGTGCCATCAGTGAGGGGAGGGTAGCGGGACCCAAAAACATTCAGTACTTC
-,TRBV13,TRBJ1-1,-,CASSRRTVNTEAFF,TGTGCCAGCAGCCGTCGGACAGTGAACACTGAAGCTTTCTTT
TRBD1,TRBV28,TRBJ1-2,-,CASSPWTGAYGYTF,TGTGCCAGCAGTCCTTGGACAGGGGCCTATGGCTACACCTTC
-,TRBV3-1/TRBV3-2,TRBJ1-1,once,CASSHWWPQKMNTEAFF,TGTGCCAGCAGCCACTGGTGGCCCCAGAAGATGAACACTGAAGCTTTCTTT
TRBD1,TRBV5-1,TRBJ2-7,-,CASSSQGTGLYEQYF,TGCGCCAGCAGCAGTCAGGGGACAGGCCTCTACGAGCAGTACTTC
-,TRBV19,TRBJ2-1,-,CASQRDRSSYNEQFF,TGTGCCAGTCAGCGGGACAGGAGCTCCTACAATGAGCAGTTCTTC
-,TRBV5-5,TRBJ2-7,-,CASSLVLAVSYEQYF,TGTGCCAGCAGCTTGGTTCTGGCCGTATCCTACGAGCAGTACTTC
TRBD1,TRBV7-8,TRBJ2-4,-,CASSLGTASKLAKNIQYF,TGTGCCAGCAGCCTAGGGACAGCGTCAAAACTAGCCAAAAACATTCAGTACTTC